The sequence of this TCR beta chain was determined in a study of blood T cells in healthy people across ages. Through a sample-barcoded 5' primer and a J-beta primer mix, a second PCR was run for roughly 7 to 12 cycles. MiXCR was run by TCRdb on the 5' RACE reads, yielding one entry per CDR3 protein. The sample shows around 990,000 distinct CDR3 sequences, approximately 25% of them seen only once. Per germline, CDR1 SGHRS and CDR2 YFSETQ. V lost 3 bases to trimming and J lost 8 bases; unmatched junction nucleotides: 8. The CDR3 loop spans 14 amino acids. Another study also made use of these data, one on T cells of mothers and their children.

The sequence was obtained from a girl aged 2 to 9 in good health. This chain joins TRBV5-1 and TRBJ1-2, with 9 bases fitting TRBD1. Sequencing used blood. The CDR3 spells CASSSDRGPSGYTF. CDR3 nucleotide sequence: TGCGCCAGCAGCTCGGACAGGGGCCCCTCGGGCTACACCTTC.